Below, 16 T cell receptor beta chains from the same sample are listed, as sequenced in a study of blood T cell repertoires in COVID-19. Assay used: immunoSEQ multiplex PCR; TCRdb lists only in-frame clones, some missing. The repertoire holds under 300,000 clones, with about 88% as singletons. The sample was PBMCs or T cells enriched from blood (not recorded which). Every receptor here comes from a woman aged 50 to 60 who had recovered from COVID-19.

CDR3 sequence: CASRRTGDTEAFF. CDR3 coding DNA: TGTGCCAGCAGACGGACAGGGGACACTGAAGCTTTCTTT. This sequence joins TRBV27 and TRBJ1-1; 9 bases fit TRBD1. The V segment lost 6 bases and the J segment 3 bases; nucleotides outside the gene matches: 2. This CDR3 has 13 residues. Germline V gives CDR1 MNHEY, CDR2 SMNVEV (reference sequence).

The V gene is TRBV29-1, the J gene TRBJ2-4, with 8 bases matching TRBD2. Germline assignment: CDR1 SQVTM and CDR2 ANQGSEA. The CDR3 totals 13 residues. V was clipped by 4 bases and J by 5 bases; unmatched bases: 4. CDR3 loop: CSVVGRAENIQYF. The CDR3 region has the DNA TGCAGCGTTGTCGGGAGGGCAGAAAACATTCAGTACTTC. The variable domain in full, completed from reference TRBV29-1 and TRBJ2-4, reads SAVISQKPSRDICQRGTSLTIQCQVDSQVTMMFWYRQQPGQSLTLIATANQGSEATYESGFVIDKFPISRPNLTFSTLTVSNMSPEDSSIYLCSVVGRAENIQYFGAGTRLSVL.

J is TRBJ1-5 and V is TRBV7-2; 7 positions agree with TRBD1. Germline V gene lookup returns CDR1 SGHTA and CDR2 FQGNSA. CDR3 length equals 15 residues. Trimming cost V 4 bases and J 2 bases; bases outside gene matches: 5. CDR3 region: CASSSGQDGNQPQHF. The CDR3 region has the DNA TGTGCCAGCAGCTCCGGACAGGATGGCAATCAGCCCCAGCATTTT.

This rearrangement joins TRBV18 to TRBJ2-1; a weak D match, TRBD2 (5 bases). Per the germline V gene, CDR1 is KGHSH and CDR2 is LQKENI. The V and J ends lost 5 bases and 7 bases respectively, with 12 bases between them. The CDR3 length is 13 residues. Here the CDR3 DNA reads TGTGCCAGCTCAGAACTAGATGCGAATGAGCAGTTCTTC. This codes for CASSELDANEQFF. The entire variable domain, with the rest obtained from reference TRBV18 and TRBJ2-1, is as follows: NAGVMQNPRHLVRRRGQEARLRCSPMKGHSHVYWYRQLPEEGLKFMVYLQKENIIDESGMPKERFSAEFPKEGPSILRIQQVVRGDSAAYFCASSELDANEQFFGPGTRLTVL.

Only a few counts were recorded for this clone. This sequence joins TRBV11-2 and TRBJ2-1; tentative D call: TRBD2 (5 bases). CDR1 is SGHAT, CDR2 FQNNGV, per germline. Trimming removed 0 bases from V and 8 bases from J, with 11 bases in between. The CDR3 loop spans 14 amino acids. CDR3 region: CASSLDLLAHEQFF. DNA for the CDR3: TGTGCCAGCAGCTTAGATCTCCTAGCCCATGAGCAGTTCTTC.

In regard to this clone: This same CDR3 is encoded by further DNA sequences in the sample. The chain recombines TRBV28 with TRBJ1-1, with 8 bases matching TRBD1. This CDR3 has 14 residues. V lost 6 bases and J lost 1; bases outside the gene matches: 4. Germline loops: CDR1 MDHEN, CDR2 SYDVKM. The CDR3 sequence: CASSRTGGNTEAFF. The CDR3 bases are TGTGCCAGCAGCCGTACAGGGGGGAACACTGAAGCTTTCTTT.

This clone appeared once. The rearrangement links TRBV28 to TRBJ1-4, with TRBD1 matching 8 bases. V trimming: 4 bases; J trimming: 5 bases; junction bases outside the gene matches: 9. The CDR3 spans 16 residues. The V gene's germline CDR1 is MDHEN and CDR2 SYDVKM. CDR3 bases: TGTGCCAGCAGTTATGACAGGGGTTATGGAAATGAAAAACTGTTTTTT. This encodes CASSYDRGYGNEKLFF.

The genes are TRBV5-1 and TRBJ1-1; 12 bases are shared with TRBD1. The J segment lost 1 base and the V segment lost 0 bases, leaving 4 bases of the junction unmatched. Germline-derived CDR1 and CDR2 are SGHRS and YFSETQ. The CDR3 spans 17 residues. The CDR3 region is CASSLEGTGGWNTEAFF. Here the CDR3 DNA reads TGCGCCAGCAGCTTGGAAGGGACAGGGGGCTGGAACACTGAAGCTTTCTTT.

The genes are TRBV7-9 and TRBJ1-2; no firm D call. Looked up from germline, CDR1 is SEHNR and CDR2 is FQNEAQ (reference sequence). This CDR3 region has 14 residues. Trimming removed 1 base at V and 5 bases at J, with 11 bases between. CDR3: CASSLDPGSYGYTF. The CDR3 DNA reads TGTGCCAGCAGCTTAGACCCAGGAAGTTATGGCTACACCTTC.

The chain uses TRBV4-1 and TRBJ2-7, with 8 bases identical to TRBD2. Germline V gene sequence: CDR1 MGHRA, CDR2 YSYEKL. The CDR3 sequence is 15 residues long. V dropped 1 base and J dropped 5; count of bases not matched to a gene: 7. CDR3 coding DNA: TGCGCCAGCAGCCAAGGGCCAGCGGGAGCCAACGAGCAGTACTTC. It yields the protein CASSQGPAGANEQYF.

The J gene is TRBJ2-2, the V gene TRBV18; weak D call: TRBD2 (6 bases). Trimming removed 3 bases from V and 8 bases from J, with 16 bases in between. The CDR3 has 15 amino acids. The V gene's germline CDR1 is KGHSH and CDR2 LQKENI. The CDR3 sequence: CASSPGLSGVGELFF. In DNA, the CDR3 is TGTGCCAGCTCACCCGGACTATCCGGGGTTGGGGAGCTGTTTTTT.

CDR3 loop: CASSGQVGGYTF. The CDR3 nucleotides read TGTGCCAGCAGTGGGCAGGTTGGTGGCTACACCTTC. The chain uses TRBV2 and TRBJ1-2, with D hard to call. This CDR3 region has 12 residues. Per germline, CDR1 SNHLY and CDR2 FYNNEI. Trimming cost V 4 bases and J 7 bases, with 10 bases left between them.

The J gene is TRBJ2-5, the V gene TRBV9, with 10 bases matching TRBD2. The ends lost 0 bases at V and 5 bases at J; junction bases unmatched: 4. This CDR3 has 15 amino acids. Germline V gives CDR1 SGDLS, CDR2 YYNGEE. The CDR3 loop reads CASSVGGSGRETQYF. Written as DNA, the CDR3 is TGTGCCAGCAGCGTAGGGGGTAGCGGGAGGGAGACCCAGTACTTC.

The CDR3 loop reads CASSQDAWTGDQPQHF. The CDR3, as DNA: TGCGCCAGCAGCCAAGACGCCTGGACAGGGGATCAGCCCCAGCATTTT. The chain combines TRBV4-3 with TRBJ1-5; TRBD1 matches at 9 bases. V shed 0 bases, J shed 5 bases, and the junction held 5 bases outside the gene matches. The CDR3 is made up of 16 amino acids. Germline V lookup: CDR1 LGHNA, CDR2 YSLEER.

V gene TRBV28 combines with J gene TRBJ1-6, with 7 bases identical to TRBD1. The trim removed 6 bases at V and 6 bases at J, leaving 8 bases unmatched. The CDR3 has 15 residues. Germline values: CDR1 MDHEN, CDR2 SYDVKM. The CDR3 DNA reads as TGTGCCAGCAGAGACAAGGGGGCTGGTAATTCACCCCTCCACTTT. Protein: CASRDKGAGNSPLHF.

The chain employs TRBV4-2 and TRBJ2-3; 8 positions agree with TRBD2. Looked up from germline, CDR1 is LGHNA and CDR2 is YNFKEQ. The V segment lost 1 base and the J segment 8 bases; nucleotides outside the gene matches: 14. The CDR3 is made up of 17 amino acids. CDR3 sequence: CASSQGLAGPAWGTQYF. CDR3 DNA sequence: TGTGCCAGCAGCCAAGGTCTAGCGGGTCCTGCGTGGGGTACGCAGTATTTT.